The sequence of this T cell receptor beta chain was determined in a study of T-cell reconstitution after alpha-beta-depleted transplantation in children. Trimming stripped 5 bases from V and 4 bases from J, with 20 bases between. The CDR3 has 16 residues. As it was prepared, the TCRbeta library received unique molecular identifiers. TCRdb used MiXCR to reprocess the PCR reads, holding one entry per CDR3 protein. The data hold under 350,000 distinct CDR3 sequences, with about 10% observed a single time. The chain recombines TRBV12-3 or TRBV12-4 with TRBJ1-1, with TRBD1 as a possible D gene (6 bases). This TCR was sampled from a human donor who donated a stem cell graft to a child with SCID. The input for sequencing was PBMCs from the stem cell graft donor, taken from the stem cell graft. The CDR3 DNA reads as TGTGCCAGCAGTCGTGACAGGAGCTCAGGGCGCACTGAAGCTTTCTTT. Encoded protein: CASSRDRSSGRTEAFF.